This T cell receptor (beta chain) appears in the sequencing data of a study of blood T cells in healthy people across ages. The CDR3 is 14 amino acids. CDR1 is SGHDT, CDR2 YYEEEE, per germline. V gave up 6 bases and J gave up 3 bases, with 15 bases separating them. Combining a sample-barcoded 5' primer with a J-beta primer mix, a second PCR ran for roughly 7 to 11 cycles. TCRdb reprocessed the 5' RACE reads with MiXCR, giving one entry per CDR3 protein. Among about 680,000 distinct CDR3 sequences listed, approximately 50% were seen once. This clonotype showed up just a few times. Its antigen is unidentified. Study-level findings and limits: Estimated diversity that came from one million T cells was considered an underestimate.

The chain recombines TRBV5-6 with TRBJ1-2; unclear D gene. The sample comprised blood. The clonotype comes from a woman aged 55-69 years in good health. For the CDR3, the DNA is TGTGCCAGCACCTCGGGAGGTTCCTACTATGGCTACACCTTC. This translates into CASTSGGSYYGYTF.